This T cell receptor (beta chain) was recovered during a study of CD8 T cells in ankylosing spondylitis listed by TCRdb under 2017. Context from the whole study: T cell receptor beta repertoires were profiled in healthy donors and ankylosing spondylitis patients so that disease-linked TCR variants could be found. The full study cohort comprised around 25 ankylosing spondylitis patients and approximately 100 healthy donors. Peripheral blood was sampled, and synovial fluid was also collected from ankylosing spondylitis patients. Overall results and qualifications from the work: A TCR beta motif of about 8 highly homologous amino acid variants appeared characteristic of blood from ankylosing spondylitis patients. Some of the motif variants had been reported before in the synovial fluid and blood of reactive arthritis patients, a finding that suggests common disease-initiation mechanisms. In peripheral blood, the disease-linked clones were found at relatively low frequencies and had a CD8+ phenotype. According to the report, matched synovial fluid samples from ankylosing spondylitis patients were significantly enriched for the disease-linked clones.

The V end loses 4 bases and the J end loses 2 bases, and a stretch of 14 bases separates them. CDR1 and CDR2, per the germline V gene, are MGHRA and YSYEKL. The CDR3 starts with the cysteine, ends with the phenylalanine, and has 15 residues. This entry keeps only the CDR3 DNA: 45 bases, framed from base 1. The sequencer was an Illumina HiSeq 2500. TCR beta libraries were prepared by quantitative 5'-RACE with molecular barcodes. On the authors' methods: To identify disease-linked TCR variants, a new computational method was used, one built on a probabilistic model of VDJ rearrangement. Using fastp trimming at Q25 and MiXCR clonotype assembly, TCRdb reanalyzed the public sequencing data and kept in-frame beta chains. All rows with the same CDR3 protein become a single entry with the most common DNA and genes. These V and J calls rely on TCRdb rather than the paper's analysis. The sample table holds 150,000 to 200,000 distinct CDR3 sequences, of which approximately 13% were seen once. About 11% of the sample comes from the top ten.

In this sample, this clonotype turned up many times. The specificity of this receptor is unknown. No base qualities exist here, and no much larger clone lies one base off it. The chain joins TRBV4-1 to TRBJ2-5; TRBD2 is a weak D gene call, 5 bases matching. Sequencing was done on a sample of blood, either unsorted or a sorted T cell fraction (not recorded which). The receptor was isolated from a female donor with ankylosing spondylitis or in good health (not recorded which). The CDR3 protein sequence reads: CASSLNEGLQETQYF. In nucleotide form, the sequence is TGCGCCAGCAGCCTGAACGAGGGCCTTCAAGAGACCCAGTACTTC.